The 28 T cell receptor beta chains given below trace back to one sample, sequenced in a study of control samples from healthy donors and cancer patients. The repertoire was sequenced with immunoSEQ multiplex PCR; TCRdb's copy has only in-frame clones and lacks some. The sample yields about 180,000 clones, around nine tenths seen once. The sample taken for sequencing was blood. All receptors derive from a man aged 30 to 39 in good health.

This clone came up once. This chain joins TRBV6-5 and TRBJ2-7; TRBD1 might be the D (5 bases). There are 14 residues in the CDR3. Germline lookup yields CDR1 MNHEY and CDR2 SVGAGI. V was shortened by 4 bases and J by 2 bases, with 12 bases between the two germline ends. This CDR3 is CASSSRTPAYEQYF. CDR3 bases: TGTGCCAGCAGTTCAAGGACACCTGCCTACGAGCAGTACTTC.

The chain couples TRBV10-3 to TRBJ2-5; 10 bases map to TRBD2. This CDR3 spans 16 amino acids. CDR1 and CDR2 (germline): ENHRY, SYGVKD. J gave up 4 bases and V 3 bases, and 8 bases lay outside the gene matches. CDR3 in amino acids: CAISDGLAVGGETQYF. In DNA, the CDR3 is TGTGCCATCAGTGACGGACTAGCGGTGGGGGGAGAGACCCAGTACTTC.

The chain combines TRBV3-1 (or the pseudogene TRBV3-2) with TRBJ2-7, with 7 bases lining up with TRBD2. Germline trimming cut 4 bases from V and 3 bases from J; bases unmatched to any gene: 0. Germline lookup yields CDR1 LGHDT and CDR2 YNNKEL (reference sequence). CDR3 length equals 12 residues. CDR3 residues: CASSRTSYEQYF. In DNA, the CDR3 is TGTGCCAGCAGCCGGACTAGCTACGAGCAGTACTTC.

This sequence joins TRBV11-2 and TRBJ2-7; 9 nucleotides agree with TRBD1. CDR1 is SGHAT and CDR2 is FQNNGV in the germline V gene. The CDR3 spans 15 residues. Trimming took 0 bases from V and 3 from J; bases not matched to a gene: 3. CDR3 amino acids: CASSLDRGQGYEQYF. CDR3 sequence (DNA): TGTGCCAGCAGCTTAGATCGGGGACAGGGCTACGAGCAGTACTTC.

This clone appeared a single time. The CDR3 bases are TGTGCCTGGATGGCCGCGACTAGCGGATACCAAGAGACCCAGTACTTC. This encodes CAWMAATSGYQETQYF. The chain recombines TRBV30 with TRBJ2-5; TRBD2 aligns across 9 bases. CDR3 length equals 16 residues. Looked up from germline, CDR1 is GTSNPN and CDR2 is SVGIG (reference sequence). V lost 4 bases and J lost 0; bases outside the gene matches: 9.

This sequence joins TRBV2 and TRBJ2-1, with TRBD2 as a possible D gene (5 bases). This CDR3 has 15 residues. Trimming took 8 bases from V and 0 from J, leaving 14 bases between them. Germline assignment: CDR1 SNHLY and CDR2 FYNNEI. This CDR3 reads CASLSGLSSYNEQFF. The CDR3 bases are TGTGCCAGCCTTAGTGGACTCAGCTCCTACAATGAGCAGTTCTTC.

This chain connects TRBV19 to TRBJ1-3; D is ambiguous. There are 13 residues in the CDR3. V was clipped by 6 bases and J by 0 bases, with 6 bases between them. Germline loops: CDR1 LNHDA, CDR2 SQIVND (reference sequence). The CDR3 DNA follows: TGTGCCAGTAGCCTTCGCTCTGGAAACACCATATATTTT. This codes for CASSLRSGNTIYF.

This clone was counted a few times. The V call is TRBV7-9, the J call TRBJ2-1; D is unclear. Per the germline V gene, CDR1 is SEHNR and CDR2 is FQNEAQ (reference sequence). This CDR3 comprises 12 residues. Between the trimmed V and J ends, which lost 1 base and 5 bases, there was a span of 3 bases. The CDR3 nucleotides are TGTGCCAGCAGCTTAGTAGACAATGAGCAGTTCTTC. Translating it yields CASSLVDNEQFF. Full variable domain (remainder filled in from reference TRBV7-9 and TRBJ2-1): DTGVSQNPRHKITKRGQNVTFRCDPISEHNRLYWYRQTLGQGPEFLTYFQNEAQLEKSRLLSDRFSAERPKGSFSTLEIQRTEQGDSAMYLCASSLVDNEQFFGPGTRLTVL.

The chain uses TRBV4-1 and TRBJ2-7; no clear D. V lost 3 bases and J lost 8, with 14 bases in between. The CDR3 is made up of 13 amino acids. CDR1 MGHRA and CDR2 YSYEKL come from the germline V gene. The CDR3 spells CASSQEGGYQQYF. The CDR3 DNA follows: TGCGCCAGCAGCCAGGAAGGTGGGTATCAGCAGTACTTC.

The V gene is TRBV19, the J gene TRBJ1-2; D is ambiguous. V was clipped by 3 bases and J by 5 bases, with 7 bases between them. This CDR3 is 12 amino acids long. The germline CDR1 and CDR2 sequences are LNHDA and SQIVND (reference sequence). CDR3 region: CASSIAYYGYTF. Written as DNA, the CDR3 is TGTGCCAGTAGTATTGCATATTATGGCTACACCTTC.

The rearrangement links TRBV24-1 to TRBJ2-7, with D possibly matching TRBD1 (6 bases). The CDR3 length is 14 residues. Trimming stripped 3 bases from V and 2 bases from J, with 10 bases between. Germline V gene lookup returns CDR1 KGHDR and CDR2 SFDVKD. The DNA of the CDR3 is TGTGCCACCAGTGATGCCGACAGGCCCTACGAGCAGTACTTC. Encoded protein: CATSDADRPYEQYF.

This chain joins TRBV30 and TRBJ1-5; the D gene is possibly TRBD1 (5 bases). Germline V gene sequence: CDR1 GTSNPN, CDR2 SVGIG (reference sequence). The CDR3 loop spans 13 amino acids. Trimming took off 1 base at V and 9 bases at J, with 13 bases between the two ends. CDR3 bases: TGTGCCTGGAGTGAGGACATGGGAGGGCCCCAGCATTTT. Protein sequence: CAWSEDMGGPQHF.

This chain links TRBV6-5 with TRBJ2-7; TRBD1 or TRBD2 may be the D gene (6 bases each). The V end lost 2 bases, the J end lost 3 bases, and 14 bases lay between the germline ends. CDR1 and CDR2 from the germline V gene are MNHEY and SVGAGI. The CDR3 totals 15 residues. The CDR3 region is CASSYGGGVYYEQYF. The CDR3 region has the DNA TGTGCCAGCAGTTACGGAGGGGGAGTTTACTACGAGCAGTACTTC.

The rearrangement links TRBV10-1 to TRBJ2-2; D unresolved. Germline CDR1 WNHNN, CDR2 SYGVQD (reference sequence). V was cut by 2 bases and J by 2 bases, with 6 bases left in between. The CDR3 runs to 14 residues. In DNA, the CDR3 is TGCGCCAGCAGTGAGCGCCTTAACACCGGGGAGCTGTTTTTT. This gives the protein CASSERLNTGELFF.

The rearrangement joins TRBV13 to TRBJ1-6, with D tentatively TRBD1 (6 bases). Trimming removed 3 bases at V and 12 bases at J, with 18 bases between. This CDR3 is built from 15 residues. From germline, CDR1 is PRHDT and CDR2 FYEKMQ (reference sequence). CDR3 region: CASSLNRGRSQPLHF. CDR3 bases: TGTGCCAGCAGCTTGAACCGGGGGCGGTCACAACCCCTCCACTTT. Together with reference TRBV13 and TRBJ1-6, the CDR3 gives the full variable domain: AAGVIQSPRHLIKEKRETATLKCYPIPRHDTVYWYQQGPGQDPQFLISFYEKMQSDKGSIPDRFSAQQFSDYHSELNMSSLELGDSALYFCASSLNRGRSQPLHFGNGTRLTVT.

For the CDR3, the DNA is TGTGCCAGTAGTATAGCCAGATATAACACTGAAGCTTTCTTT. It is translated as CASSIARYNTEAFF. The genes are TRBV19 and TRBJ1-1, with D unclear. The CDR3 spans 14 residues. V lost 1 base, J lost 2 bases, and 8 bases lay in between. From germline, CDR1 is LNHDA and CDR2 SQIVND (reference sequence).

The rearrangement links TRBV7-8 to TRBJ1-1; no clear D. The V end was cut by 0 bases, the J end by 2 bases, with 16 bases between. CDR1 and CDR2 from the germline V gene are SGHVS and FQNEAQ. The CDR3 contains 17 residues. This CDR3 reads CASSLARSKSDNTEAFF. As DNA, the CDR3 is TGTGCCAGCAGCTTAGCCCGATCCAAGAGTGACAACACTGAAGCTTTCTTT.

The chain employs TRBV30 and TRBJ2-5; the D gene could be TRBD1 or TRBD2 (6 bases each). Germline-derived CDR1 and CDR2 are GTSNPN and SVGIG (reference sequence). This CDR3 is 14 amino acids long. Trimming took off 7 bases at V and 4 bases at J, with 19 bases between the two ends. The CDR3 nucleotides are TGTGCCTCAAGGGGTTGGGGGGCCGGAGAGACCCAGTACTTC. It is translated as CASRGWGAGETQYF.

The rearrangement uses TRBV10-1 and TRBJ1-1; TRBD1 matches 11 bases. Losses at the gene ends were 6 bases for V and 4 bases for J; bases not matched to a gene: 10. Germline V lookup: CDR1 WNHNN, CDR2 SYGVQD (reference sequence). The CDR3 is 16 residues long. The CDR3 sequence: CASSRGTGGMGTEAFF. CDR3 DNA sequence: TGCGCCAGCAGCCGCGGGACAGGGGGTATGGGCACTGAAGCTTTCTTT.

The gene calls are TRBV6-6 and TRBJ2-7, with a possible D match to TRBD2 (6 bases). CDR3 length: 15 amino acids. The germline V gene has CDR1 MNHNY and CDR2 SVGAGI (reference sequence). V shed 0 bases and J shed 0 bases, with 9 bases lying between them. CDR3 amino acids: CASSYSTGGSYEQYF. DNA for the CDR3: TGTGCCAGCAGTTACTCGACCGGGGGCTCCTACGAGCAGTACTTC.

This rearrangement joins TRBV9 to TRBJ2-3; TRBD2 is a possible D gene (5 bases). Deletions cut 4 bases from V and 3 bases from J, with 12 bases between. There are 14 residues in the CDR3. CDR1 and CDR2 from the germline V gene are SGDLS and YYNGEE. CDR3: CASSLRSGTDTQYF. The CDR3 DNA is TGTGCCAGCAGCCTCAGGTCGGGGACAGATACGCAGTATTTT.

The chain uses TRBV24-1 and TRBJ1-2, with D possibly being TRBD1 (5 bases). The CDR3 has 13 amino acids. Germline V gene sequence: CDR1 KGHDR, CDR2 SFDVKD. Trimming pared 1 base from V and 7 bases from J, leaving 9 bases between. The CDR3 loop reads CATSDFSGGGYTF. For the CDR3, the DNA is TGTGCCACCAGTGATTTTAGTGGGGGTGGCTACACCTTC.

This chain connects TRBV5-1 to TRBJ2-2, with D perhaps matching TRBD2 (5 bases). Germline values: CDR1 SGHRS, CDR2 YFSETQ. V gave up 4 bases and J gave up 3 bases, with 13 bases separating them. The CDR3 loop spans 15 amino acids. The CDR3 is CASSLDRGHTGELFF. For the CDR3, the DNA is TGCGCCAGCAGCCTGGATCGGGGTCACACCGGGGAGCTGTTTTTT.

This clone has only one observation. The V call is TRBV5-1, the J call TRBJ2-1; D remains ambiguous. Germline CDR1 is SGHRS and CDR2 is YFSETQ. The CDR3 spans 12 residues. V was cut by 2 bases and J by 8 bases, with 8 bases left in between. CDR3 protein: CASSFYLDEQFF. The CDR3 DNA reads TGCGCCAGCAGCTTTTACTTGGATGAGCAGTTCTTC.

The chain recombines TRBV24-1 with TRBJ2-3; D not resolved. The germline CDR1 and CDR2 sequences are KGHDR and SFDVKD. This CDR3 spans 11 amino acids. V was trimmed by 0 bases and J by 8 bases, leaving 2 bases between them. This CDR3 is CATSDLTTQYF. CDR3 coding DNA: TGTGCCACCAGTGATTTGACTACGCAGTATTTT.

In its sample, this clone was seen once. The chain uses TRBV2 and TRBJ2-1; 9 bases map to TRBD2. This CDR3 comprises 14 residues. Germline CDR1 reads SNHLY; CDR2 reads FYNNEI. J lost 2 bases, V lost 7 bases, and 3 bases had no gene match. CDR3 residues: CASNLAGPYNEQFF. CDR3 DNA: TGTGCCAGCAATCTAGCGGGGCCCTACAATGAGCAGTTCTTC.

The chain is built from TRBV3-1 (or the pseudogene TRBV3-2) and TRBJ2-7; 8 bases fit TRBD1. The ends lost 4 bases at V and 2 bases at J; junction bases unmatched: 7. The CDR3 spans 15 residues. Germline assignment: CDR1 LGHDT and CDR2 YNNKEL (reference sequence). CDR3 amino acids: CASSRDGTGTYEQYF. The CDR3 bases are TGTGCCAGCAGCCGCGATGGGACAGGAACCTACGAGCAGTACTTC.

This rearrangement joins TRBV7-9 to TRBJ2-5; the D gene is possibly TRBD2 (6 bases). The CDR3 contains 13 residues. V was shortened by 0 bases and J by 7 bases, with 9 bases between the two germline ends. Germline values: CDR1 SEHNR, CDR2 FQNEAQ (reference sequence). Written as DNA, the CDR3 is TGTGCCAGCAGCTTAGCCGGGGAGGTGACCCAGTACTTC. Translating gives CASSLAGEVTQYF.